This T cell receptor (beta chain) originates from a study of patients and donors after allogeneic stem cell transplantation. This clonotype was seen a few times. TCRdb reanalysed the RT-PCR reads using MiXCR and keeps one entry per CDR3 protein. The table lists more than 850,000 distinct CDR3 sequences, around 17% of them singletons, with 6% in the top ten. The V and J ends lost 2 bases and 4 bases, in that order; junction bases with no gene match: 6. Germline V gene lookup returns CDR1 SEHNR and CDR2 FQNEAQ (reference sequence). The CDR3 covers 15 residues. Sequenced input: blood, either unsorted or a sorted T cell fraction (not recorded which). The chain is built from TRBV7-9 and TRBJ2-3; 7 bases are shared with TRBD2. The sequence derives from a human donor who was either an allogeneic HSCT recipient or a stem cell or donor lymphocyte infusion donor (not recorded which). It is not recorded whose cells these are; they may come from a transplant donor. CDR3 coding DNA: TGTGCCAGCAGCTTAATTCCCCGGGGGGCAGATACGCAGTATTTT. Translation: CASSLIPRGADTQYF.